This TCR beta chain was captured by sequencing in a study of spatial heterogeneity in lung cancer. About the research overall: Raw reads showed each unique TCR and UMI combination turning up more than ten times on average.

The time point here: blood at routine non-recurrence follow-up after resection. Each CDR3 protein is one row after TCRdb ran MiXCR on the 5' RACE reads. The sample comprises 40,000 to 50,000 distinct CDR3 sequences, 10% to 13% of which are singletons, and roughly 15% rests with the top ten. There are many counts of this clonotype. Source: PBMCs, taken at follow-up. This receptor was identified in a female donor with early-stage non-small cell lung cancer.

The CDR3: CASSVGIASYNEQFF. The CDR3 DNA is TGTGCCAGCAGCGTAGGGATAGCTTCCTACAATGAGCAGTTCTTC. The chain couples TRBV9 to TRBJ2-1, with no clear D. The germline CDR1 and CDR2 sequences are SGDLS and YYNGEE. Trimming stripped 0 bases from V and 1 base from J, with 8 bases between. The CDR3 totals 15 residues. The full variable domain, rest sourced from reference TRBV9 and TRBJ2-1, is DSGVTQTPKHLITATGQRVTLRCSPRSGDLSVYWYQQSLDQGLQFLIQYYNGEERAKGNILERFSAQQFPDLHSELNLSSLELGDSALYFCASSVGIASYNEQFFGPGTRLTVL.